The 21 T cell receptor beta chains given below trace back to one sample, sequenced in a study of OX40 agonist ivuxolimab in advanced cancers. The method was immunoSEQ multiplex PCR; TCRdb's version includes in-frame clones alone and lacks a portion of them. The sample shows some 80,000 clones, nearly 95% of them seen only once. The sample consisted of CD4+ or CD8+ T cells sorted from blood, taken in a trial of the OX40 agonist ivuxolimab. Every receptor here comes from an adult with an advanced solid tumor such as melanoma, head and neck, liver or kidney cancer.

V is TRBV12-5 and J is TRBJ1-4; D might be TRBD1 (5 bases). The V end was cut by 3 bases, the J end by 5 bases, with 16 bases between. Germline CDR1 LGHNT, CDR2 FRNRAP. CDR3 length: 16 amino acids. CDR3 region: CASGFSSGLVNEKLFF. CDR3 bases: TGTGCTAGTGGTTTCTCCTCAGGGCTCGTCAATGAAAAACTGTTTTTT.

J is TRBJ2-3 and V is TRBV7-8; TRBD1 aligns across 8 bases. This CDR3 region has 16 residues. J gave up 4 bases and V 2 bases, and 8 bases lay outside the gene matches. Germline lookup yields CDR1 SGHVS and CDR2 FQNEAQ. CDR3 protein: CASSLPRTGRSDTQYF. The CDR3, as DNA: TGTGCCAGCAGCTTACCTCGGACAGGGAGATCAGATACGCAGTATTTT.

V is TRBV19 and J is TRBJ1-2; 10 nucleotides align to TRBD1. Germline V gene sequence: CDR1 LNHDA, CDR2 SQIVND (reference sequence). This CDR3 contains 15 residues. The junction had 5 bases not matched to a gene; V was cut back by 3 bases and J by 4 bases. The CDR3 is CASSIGTGDAYGYTF. The CDR3 bases are TGTGCCAGTAGTATTGGGACAGGGGACGCCTATGGCTACACCTTC.

This clone has only a few counts. This chain joins TRBV7-9 and TRBJ1-1; no firm D call. Trimming pared 2 bases from V and 11 bases from J, leaving 15 bases between. Per the germline V gene, CDR1 is SEHNR and CDR2 is FQNEAQ (reference sequence). The CDR3 covers 13 residues. CDR3 protein: CASSLLEGRAAFF. The CDR3 DNA is TGTGCCAGCAGCTTATTAGAGGGTCGGGCTGCTTTCTTT.

The chain has TRBV6-4 and TRBJ2-4, with TRBD2 identical over 8 bases. V was clipped by 6 bases and J by 3 bases; unmatched bases: 10. CDR3 length equals 16 residues. Germline V gene data show CDR1 as MRHNA and CDR2 as SNTAGT. CDR3: CASSPGGGFDKNIQYF. CDR3 nucleotide sequence: TGTGCCAGCAGCCCCGGGGGGGGGTTCGACAAAAACATTCAGTACTTC.

Comments on this clone: Other DNA sequences within the sample encode an identical CDR3. The J gene is TRBJ2-2, the V gene TRBV4-3; a weak D match, TRBD1 (6 bases). V was pared by 4 bases and J by 7 bases, with 10 bases between. Germline values: CDR1 LGHNA, CDR2 YSLEER. CDR3 length: 13 residues. Here the CDR3 DNA reads TGCGCCAGCAGCCGAGGCAGGGGCGGGGAGCTGTTTTTT. Translation: CASSRGRGGELFF.

This clone was found once. The CDR3, as DNA: TGTGCCAGCAGTGAGGAAGGGTTCTACGAGCAGTACTTC. Translating it yields CASSEEGFYEQYF. The chain uses TRBV2 and TRBJ2-7; unclear D gene. CDR1 is SNHLY and CDR2 is FYNNEI in the germline V gene. V lost 3 bases and J 3 bases, leaving 9 bases between the germline ends. CDR3 length: 13 amino acids. Based on the CDR3 plus reference TRBV2 and TRBJ2-7, the full variable domain is EPEVTQTPSHQVTQMGQEVILRCVPISNHLYFYWYRQILGQKVEFLVSFYNNEISEKSEIFDDQFSVERPDGSNFTLKIRSTKLEDSAMYFCASSEEGFYEQYFGPGTRLTVT.

The rearrangement joins TRBV28 to TRBJ2-3, with 7 bases identical to TRBD1. This CDR3 has 14 residues. V trimming: 5 bases; J trimming: 3 bases; junction bases outside the gene matches: 5. Germline lookup yields CDR1 MDHEN and CDR2 SYDVKM. CDR3 amino acids: CASSHRGNTDTQYF. CDR3 nucleotides: TGTGCCAGCAGTCACAGGGGTAATACAGATACGCAGTATTTT.

The chain employs TRBV27 and TRBJ2-1; D uncertain. The CDR3 runs to 13 residues. Germline assignment: CDR1 MNHEY and CDR2 SMNVEV (reference sequence). The V end lost 4 bases, the J end lost 0 bases, and 4 bases lay between the germline ends. For the CDR3, the DNA is TGTGCCAGCAGTTCTAGCTCCTACAATGAGCAGTTCTTC. Translating it yields CASSSSSYNEQFF.

This clone was seen only a few times. This sequence joins TRBV19 and TRBJ1-6; unclear D gene. With 9 bases removed from V and 5 bases from J, the gap between germline ends came to 14 bases. The germline V gene has CDR1 LNHDA and CDR2 SQIVND (reference sequence). This CDR3 has 14 amino acids. The CDR3 loop reads CASRSTVNNSPLHF. CDR3 DNA sequence: TGTGCCAGCCGGAGCACAGTAAATAATTCACCCCTCCACTTT.

The sample holds a few counts of this clone. The J gene is TRBJ1-5, the V gene TRBV6-6; D gene uncertain. Trimming stripped 2 bases from V and 4 bases from J, with 3 bases between. The CDR3 is 12 amino acids. Germline V gene data show CDR1 as MNHNY and CDR2 as SVGAGI (reference sequence). The CDR3 DNA sequence: TGTGCCAGCAGTTACCTAAATCAGCCCCAGCATTTT. Translating it yields CASSYLNQPQHF.

Concerning this clone: Other DNA variants within this sample encode the same CDR3. The chain employs TRBV9 and TRBJ2-5, with 8 bases identical to TRBD1. CDR1 and CDR2 (germline): SGDLS, YYNGEE. The V segment lost 1 base and the J segment 5 bases; nucleotides outside the gene matches: 4. CDR3 length: 14 residues. The CDR3 DNA is TGTGCCAGCAGCGTACAGGGGGCGCAGGAGACCCAGTACTTC. This sequence encodes CASSVQGAQETQYF.

This clone was counted a single time. The rearrangement joins TRBV18 to TRBJ1-2; no definite D call. Trimming pared 6 bases from V and 0 bases from J, leaving 17 bases between. The CDR3 contains 16 residues. Germline-derived CDR1 and CDR2 are KGHSH and LQKENI. The CDR3 DNA follows: TGTGCCAGCTCGCCTCTCTACTCCCGGGCTAACTATGGCTACACCTTC. As protein: CASSPLYSRANYGYTF.

This chain joins TRBV5-6 and TRBJ2-1; TRBD2 agrees at 8 bases. Trimming at V came to 4 bases and at J to 8 bases, leaving 8 bases not matched to a gene. Germline CDR1 is SGHDT and CDR2 is YYEEEE. CDR3 length equals 14 residues. The CDR3 coding sequence is TGTGCCAGCAGCCCGGGACTAGGTCTGTATGAGCAGTTCTTC. This encodes CASSPGLGLYEQFF.

The chain employs TRBV5-1 and TRBJ2-7; D is undetermined. The germline V gene has CDR1 SGHRS and CDR2 YFSETQ. The CDR3 loop spans 13 amino acids. V lost 4 bases to trimming and J lost 6 bases, with 14 bases between them. The CDR3 coding sequence is TGCGCCAGCAGCCGGCCCCCAGAGGTCGAGCAGTACTTC. Translating it yields CASSRPPEVEQYF.

With respect to this clone: One end of the junction does not line up with germline, which may come from a read error. The J gene is TRBJ2-5, the V gene TRBV7-2, with D possibly TRBD1 on 6 matching bases. The CDR3 length is 13 residues. Germline values: CDR1 SGHTA, CDR2 FQGNSA. The CDR3 DNA reads as TGTGCCAGCAGCTTAAGCTCCCGCCAAGAGGGGGACTTC. This gives the protein CASSLSSRQEGDF.

This chain joins TRBV6-1 and TRBJ1-1; D ambiguous. Trimming removed 0 bases from V and 5 bases from J, with 7 bases in between. The CDR3 spans 13 residues. Germline V lookup: CDR1 MNHNS, CDR2 SASEGT. The CDR3 region has the DNA TGTGCCAGCAGTGAAGCCGGGAGGACTGAAGCTTTCTTT. Encoded protein: CASSEAGRTEAFF.

V usage is TRBV27 and J usage is TRBJ1-2; 7 bases fit TRBD1. The CDR3 is 14 residues long. V was clipped by 4 bases and J by 4 bases; unmatched bases: 6. The V gene's germline CDR1 is MNHEY and CDR2 SMNVEV (reference sequence). Here the CDR3 reads CASSYTGDGYGYTF. The CDR3 nucleotides are TGTGCCAGCAGTTATACAGGGGACGGCTATGGCTACACCTTC.

The CDR3 DNA sequence: TGTGCCAGCAGCCCTGGGGCTAGCGGATACAATGAGCAGTTCTTC. Translation gives CASSPGASGYNEQFF. The chain is built from TRBV7-6 and TRBJ2-1; 7 bases are shared with TRBD2. The CDR3 runs to 15 residues. Germline CDR1 is SGHVS and CDR2 is FNYEAQ. Trimming at V came to 5 bases and at J to 4 bases, leaving 8 bases not matched to a gene.

The rearrangement joins TRBV6-6 to TRBJ2-3; 14 nucleotides match TRBD2. V gave up 7 bases and J gave up 6 bases; unmatched junction bases: 3. This CDR3 is built from 14 residues. Germline V gene lookup returns CDR1 MNHNY and CDR2 SVGAGI (reference sequence). The CDR3 loop is CASTGLAGGDTQYF. CDR3 nucleotide sequence: TGTGCCAGCACCGGACTAGCGGGAGGTGATACGCAGTATTTT.

The rearrangement joins TRBV19 to TRBJ1-1; D gene ambiguous. V was cut by 3 bases and J by 5 bases, with 7 bases left in between. The CDR3 is made up of 12 amino acids. The germline V gene encodes CDR1 LNHDA and CDR2 SQIVND (reference sequence). Here the CDR3 reads CASSIGTTEAFF. CDR3 coding DNA: TGTGCCAGTAGTATCGGTACGACTGAAGCTTTCTTT. The whole variable domain, filled in from reference TRBV19 and TRBJ1-1, reads DGGITQSPKYLFRKEGQNVTLSCEQNLNHDAMYWYRQDPGQGLRLIYYSQIVNDFQKGDIAEGYSVSREKKESFPLTVTSAQKNPTAFYLCASSIGTTEAFFGQGTRLTVV.